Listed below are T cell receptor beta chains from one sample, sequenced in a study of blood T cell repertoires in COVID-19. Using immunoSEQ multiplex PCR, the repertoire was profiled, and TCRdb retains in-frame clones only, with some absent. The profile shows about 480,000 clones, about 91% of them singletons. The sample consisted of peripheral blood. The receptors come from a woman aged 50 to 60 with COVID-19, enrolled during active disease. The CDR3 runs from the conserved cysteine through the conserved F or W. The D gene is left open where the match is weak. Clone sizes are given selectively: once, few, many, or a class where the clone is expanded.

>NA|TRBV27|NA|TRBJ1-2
CASSTPGVAGYTF
TGTGCCAGCAGTACACCAGGGGTGGCGGGCTACACCTTC
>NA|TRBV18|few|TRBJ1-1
CASSLTENTEAFF
TGTGCCAGCTCTCTGACAGAGAACACTGAAGCTTTCTTT
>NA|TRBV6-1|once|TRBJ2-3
CASSDLWGHGDTQYF
TGTGCCAGCAGTGATCTGTGGGGGCATGGAGATACGCAGTATTTT
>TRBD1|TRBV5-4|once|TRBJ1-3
CASSLGGAGGSGNTIYF
TGTGCCAGCAGCTTGGGCGGAGCAGGGGGATCCGGAAACACCATATATTTT
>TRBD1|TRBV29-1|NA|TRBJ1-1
CSVERDRAGAFF
TGCAGCGTAGAACGCGACAGGGCTGGAGCTTTCTTT
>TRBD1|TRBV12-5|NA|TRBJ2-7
CASGLDRGAGPSSSYEQYF
TGTGCTAGTGGGTTAGACAGGGGGGCAGGACCATCTAGCTCCTACGAGCAGTACTTC
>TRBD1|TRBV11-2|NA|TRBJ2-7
CASRHPGTGTYEQYF
TGTGCCAGCAGACATCCCGGGACAGGGACCTACGAGCAGTACTTC
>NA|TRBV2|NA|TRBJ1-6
CASSDDRKNSPLHF
TGTGCCAGCAGTGACGACAGAAAGAATTCACCCCTCCACTTT
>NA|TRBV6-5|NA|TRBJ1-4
CASKTGIANEKLFF
TGTGCCAGCAAAACAGGGATCGCTAATGAAAAACTGTTTTTT
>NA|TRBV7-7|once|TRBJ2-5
CASSRDIGQRTLETQYF
TGTGCCAGCAGCAGGGATATAGGACAGAGGACTCTGGAGACCCAGTACTTC
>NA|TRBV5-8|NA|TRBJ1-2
CASSLGRGRNYGYTF
TGTGCCAGCAGCTTGGGCCGGGGGAGGAACTATGGCTACACCTTC
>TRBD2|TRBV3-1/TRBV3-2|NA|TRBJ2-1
CASSTGLAGGREQFF
TGTGCCAGCAGCACGGGACTAGCGGGGGGGCGGGAGCAGTTCTTC
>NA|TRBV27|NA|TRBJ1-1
CASSLRQPGAEAFF
TGTGCCAGCAGTTTGCGGCAGCCAGGGGCTGAAGCTTTCTTT
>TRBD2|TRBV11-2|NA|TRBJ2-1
CASSLVGGDEQFF
TGTGCCAGCAGCTTAGTGGGAGGGGATGAGCAGTTCTTC
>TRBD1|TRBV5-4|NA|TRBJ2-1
CASSLGGQGAGIDEQFF
TGTGCCAGCAGCTTGGGGGGACAGGGGGCAGGTATCGATGAGCAGTTCTTC
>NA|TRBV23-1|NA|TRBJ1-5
CASTPRRLQPQHF
TGCGCCAGCACACCTCGGAGGCTTCAGCCCCAGCATTTT
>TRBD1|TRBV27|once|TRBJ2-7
CASTLRTGIHEQYF
TGTGCCAGCACTTTGAGGACAGGGATCCACGAGCAGTACTTC
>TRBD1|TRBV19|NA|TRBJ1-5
CASSLTGQGGQPQHF
TGTGCCAGTAGTTTGACGGGACAGGGCGGTCAGCCCCAGCATTTT
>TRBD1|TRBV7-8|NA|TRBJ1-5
CASSHRQGDQPQHF
TGTGCCAGCAGCCACAGACAGGGCGATCAGCCCCAGCATTTT
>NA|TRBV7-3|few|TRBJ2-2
CASSLSPGNTGELFF
TGTGCCAGCAGCTTAAGCCCGGGGAACACCGGGGAGCTGTTTTTT
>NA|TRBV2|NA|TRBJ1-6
CASNRANSPLHF
TGTGCCAGCAACAGGGCTAATTCACCCCTCCACTTT
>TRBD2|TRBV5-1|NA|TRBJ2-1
CASSLVLAGGLSYNEQFF
TGCGCCAGCAGCTTGGTTCTAGCGGGGGGGCTCTCCTACAATGAGCAGTTCTTC
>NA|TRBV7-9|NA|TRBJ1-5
CASSLSVSNQPQHF
TGTGCCAGCAGCTTATCAGTTAGCAATCAGCCCCAGCATTTT
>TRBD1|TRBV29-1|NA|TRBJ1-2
CSVDFTGEHYGYTF
TGCAGCGTTGATTTTACAGGGGAACACTATGGCTACACCTTC
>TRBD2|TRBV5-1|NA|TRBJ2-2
CASSLNRGGPANTGELFF
TGCGCCAGCAGCTTGAACCGGGGGGGTCCCGCGAACACCGGGGAGCTGTTTTTT
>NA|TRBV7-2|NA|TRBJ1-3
CASSLGREENTIYF
TGTGCCAGCAGCTTAGGCAGGGAAGAAAACACCATATATTTT
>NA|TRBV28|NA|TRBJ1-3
CASSFVRAGNTIYF
TGTGCCAGCAGTTTCGTCCGGGCTGGAAACACCATATATTTT